This is a list of T cell receptor beta chains from one sample in a study of blood T cell repertoires in COVID-19. Data came from immunoSEQ multiplex PCR; TCRdb stores just in-frame clones and leaves some out. This table has over 100,000 clones, about three quarters appearing once. Sequenced input: peripheral blood. These receptors originate from a human donor in a cohort sampled during active or convalescent COVID-19. Both conserved end residues are part of each CDR3. The order of the fields is J gene, clone size, V gene, D gene, CDR3 protein, CDR3 DNA. D genes are given only for firm matches. The size field is filled for only some rows; it gives once, few, many or a size class.

j_call: TRBJ2-6; clone_size: .; v_call: TRBV7-2; d_call: .; cdr3_aa: CASSPATALYSGANVLTF; cdr3_nt: TGTGCCAGCAGCCCAGCCACAGCACTTTACTCTGGGGCCAACGTCCTGACTTTC
j_call: TRBJ1-1; clone_size: .; v_call: TRBV3-1/TRBV3-2; d_call: .; cdr3_aa: CASSSTGGSFYTLAFF; cdr3_nt: TGTGCCAGCAGCTCCACGGGAGGAAGTTTTTACACGCTAGCTTTCTTT
j_call: TRBJ2-2; clone_size: .; v_call: TRBV19; d_call: .; cdr3_aa: CASSIDTTTGELFF; cdr3_nt: TGTGCCAGTAGTATCGACACGACCACCGGGGAGCTGTTTTTT
j_call: TRBJ1-3; clone_size: .; v_call: TRBV18; d_call: TRBD1; cdr3_aa: CASSPPYDRAGNTIYF; cdr3_nt: TGTGCCAGCTCACCGCCCTACGACAGGGCTGGAAACACCATATATTTT
j_call: TRBJ2-1; clone_size: .; v_call: TRBV12-3/TRBV12-4; d_call: .; cdr3_aa: CASSLGERRFF; cdr3_nt: TGTGCCAGCAGTTTAGGGGAGAGACGGTTCTTC
j_call: TRBJ2-3; clone_size: .; v_call: TRBV5-1; d_call: .; cdr3_aa: CASSLYSTQDTQYF; cdr3_nt: TGCGCCAGCAGCTTGTATTCCACACAAGATACGCAGTATTTT
j_call: TRBJ2-5; clone_size: .; v_call: TRBV5-3; d_call: .; cdr3_aa: CARSPRPLGEEETQYF; cdr3_nt: TGTGCCAGAAGCCCACGGCCACTAGGCGAGGAAGAGACCCAGTACTTC
j_call: TRBJ1-2; clone_size: .; v_call: TRBV18; d_call: TRBD1; cdr3_aa: CASSPNDRANGYTF; cdr3_nt: TGTGCCAGCTCACCTAATGACAGGGCGAACGGCTACACCTTC
j_call: TRBJ1-1; clone_size: .; v_call: TRBV13; d_call: .; cdr3_aa: CASSLGLISGVNTEAFF; cdr3_nt: TGTGCCAGCAGCTTAGGCCTAATCTCAGGGGTGAACACTGAAGCTTTCTTT
j_call: TRBJ2-5; clone_size: .; v_call: TRBV6-1; d_call: TRBD1; cdr3_aa: CASSDRDRGGKETQYF; cdr3_nt: TGTGCCAGCAGTGACCGGGACAGAGGGGGCAAAGAGACCCAGTACTTC
j_call: TRBJ1-3; clone_size: .; v_call: TRBV5-6; d_call: .; cdr3_aa: CASSLIAGAGNTIYF; cdr3_nt: TGTGCCAGCAGCTTGATCGCCGGGGCTGGAAACACCATATATTTT
j_call: TRBJ1-1; clone_size: .; v_call: TRBV7-8; d_call: .; cdr3_aa: CASSLTGGTEAFF; cdr3_nt: TGTGCCAGCAGCTTGACCGGAGGGACTGAAGCTTTCTTT
j_call: TRBJ2-7; clone_size: few; v_call: TRBV6-5; d_call: TRBD1; cdr3_aa: CASSYGTGWTLYEQYF; cdr3_nt: TGTGCCAGCAGTTACGGGACAGGGTGGACGTTGTACGAGCAGTACTTC
j_call: TRBJ1-4; clone_size: once; v_call: TRBV4-3; d_call: .; cdr3_aa: CASSQGWQATNEKLFF; cdr3_nt: TGCGCCAGCAGCCAAGGTTGGCAGGCAACTAATGAAAAACTGTTTTTT
j_call: TRBJ2-3; clone_size: .; v_call: TRBV7-2; d_call: TRBD2; cdr3_aa: CASSFGGDTQYF; cdr3_nt: TGTGCCAGCAGCTTCGGGGGGGATACGCAGTATTTT
j_call: TRBJ1-6; clone_size: .; v_call: TRBV7-9; d_call: .; cdr3_aa: CASSLQGPPNSPLHF; cdr3_nt: TGTGCCAGCAGCTTACAGGGTCCGCCTAATTCACCCCTCCACTTT
j_call: TRBJ2-7; clone_size: many; v_call: TRBV10-3; d_call: TRBD1; cdr3_aa: CAISESGQGSEQYF; cdr3_nt: TGTGCCATCAGTGAGTCGGGACAGGGGTCCGAGCAGTACTTC
j_call: TRBJ1-1; clone_size: once; v_call: TRBV27; d_call: .; cdr3_aa: CASSLYGGGVSEAFF; cdr3_nt: TGTGCCAGCAGTTTATATGGGGGCGGTGTCTCTGAAGCTTTCTTT
j_call: TRBJ2-1; clone_size: .; v_call: TRBV5-1; d_call: TRBD2; cdr3_aa: CASSLERLAGGKGEQFF; cdr3_nt: TGCGCCAGCAGCTTGGAGCGGCTAGCGGGAGGGAAGGGGGAGCAGTTCTTC
j_call: TRBJ2-7; clone_size: few; v_call: TRBV10-3; d_call: .; cdr3_aa: CAIRGDSTYEQYF; cdr3_nt: TGTGCCATCAGGGGGGACTCGACCTACGAGCAGTACTTC
j_call: TRBJ2-1; clone_size: .; v_call: TRBV5-6; d_call: .; cdr3_aa: CASSFIALEQFF; cdr3_nt: TGTGCCAGCAGCTTCATAGCATTGGAGCAGTTCTTC
j_call: TRBJ1-4; clone_size: .; v_call: TRBV18; d_call: TRBD1; cdr3_aa: CASSPGTGGRTNEKLFF; cdr3_nt: TGTGCCAGCTCACCCGGGACAGGGGGCAGGACTAATGAAAAACTGTTTTTT
j_call: TRBJ1-2; clone_size: .; v_call: TRBV10-2; d_call: .; cdr3_aa: CASSEVQGTYGYTF; cdr3_nt: TGCGCCAGCAGTGAAGTCCAGGGGACCTATGGCTACACCTTC
j_call: TRBJ2-5; clone_size: .; v_call: TRBV3-1/TRBV3-2; d_call: TRBD2; cdr3_aa: CASRANSGRALGGETQYF; cdr3_nt: TGTGCCAGCAGGGCAAATAGCGGGAGGGCCTTAGGGGGAGAGACCCAGTACTTC
j_call: TRBJ1-5; clone_size: .; v_call: TRBV15; d_call: .; cdr3_aa: CATSRDYSRNQPQHF; cdr3_nt: TGTGCCACCAGCAGAGATTATAGTCGCAATCAGCCCCAGCATTTT
j_call: TRBJ1-2; clone_size: .; v_call: TRBV7-8; d_call: .; cdr3_aa: CASSPRGGSYGYTF; cdr3_nt: TGTGCCAGCAGCCCCCGTGGCGGCAGCTATGGCTACACCTTC
j_call: TRBJ1-6; clone_size: once; v_call: TRBV7-4; d_call: TRBD1; cdr3_aa: CASSPRQGLINSPLHF; cdr3_nt: TGTGCCAGCAGCCCCAGACAGGGTTTAATCAATTCACCCCTCCACTTT
j_call: TRBJ2-1; clone_size: .; v_call: TRBV5-4; d_call: TRBD2; cdr3_aa: CASSFSGGPPYNEQFF; cdr3_nt: TGTGCCAGCAGCTTTAGCGGGGGGCCGCCCTACAATGAGCAGTTCTTC
j_call: TRBJ2-7; clone_size: .; v_call: TRBV28; d_call: .; cdr3_aa: CASSLGDSTYEQYF; cdr3_nt: TGTGCCAGCAGTTTAGGGGACTCCACCTACGAGCAGTACTTC
j_call: TRBJ2-7; clone_size: few; v_call: TRBV19; d_call: TRBD1; cdr3_aa: CASSRSPATGYEQYF; cdr3_nt: TGTGCCAGTAGTCGCTCCCCCGCGACAGGGTACGAGCAGTACTTC
j_call: TRBJ2-2; clone_size: .; v_call: TRBV19; d_call: .; cdr3_aa: CASSILTGELFF; cdr3_nt: TGTGCCAGTAGTATTTTAACCGGGGAGCTGTTTTTT
j_call: TRBJ2-1; clone_size: .; v_call: TRBV27; d_call: .; cdr3_aa: CASSSLRSNSYNEQFF; cdr3_nt: TGTGCCAGCAGTTCCCTCCGTAGTAACTCCTACAATGAGCAGTTCTTC
j_call: TRBJ2-5; clone_size: .; v_call: TRBV4-3; d_call: .; cdr3_aa: CASSQEPRGPSTQYF; cdr3_nt: TGCGCCAGCAGCCAAGAACCCAGGGGCCCCTCAACCCAGTACTTC
j_call: TRBJ2-3; clone_size: .; v_call: TRBV11-3; d_call: TRBD1; cdr3_aa: CASSEQGYTDTQYF; cdr3_nt: TGTGCCAGCAGCGAACAGGGGTACACAGATACGCAGTATTTT
j_call: TRBJ2-7; clone_size: .; v_call: TRBV18; d_call: TRBD2; cdr3_aa: CASSLSIAGEGEQYF; cdr3_nt: TGTGCCAGCTCACTATCTATTGCGGGAGAGGGAGAGCAGTACTTC
j_call: TRBJ1-6; clone_size: .; v_call: TRBV14; d_call: .; cdr3_aa: CASSQVFSRNSPLHF; cdr3_nt: TGTGCCAGCAGCCAAGTTTTCAGTCGTAATTCACCCCTCCACTTT
j_call: TRBJ2-7; clone_size: .; v_call: TRBV5-4; d_call: TRBD1; cdr3_aa: CASSDDRAPRQYF; cdr3_nt: TGTGCCAGCAGCGACGACAGGGCCCCGCGGCAGTACTTC
j_call: TRBJ1-1; clone_size: once; v_call: TRBV28; d_call: .; cdr3_aa: CASSLVMNTEAFF; cdr3_nt: TGTGCCAGCAGTTTAGTTATGAACACTGAAGCTTTCTTT
j_call: TRBJ1-5; clone_size: .; v_call: TRBV19; d_call: TRBD1; cdr3_aa: CASSADTDRARNQPQHF; cdr3_nt: TGTGCCAGTAGTGCAGATACCGACAGGGCTCGCAATCAGCCCCAGCATTTT
j_call: TRBJ1-5; clone_size: .; v_call: TRBV25-1; d_call: TRBD1; cdr3_aa: CASDPTGGFSQPQHF; cdr3_nt: TGTGCCAGCGACCCAACAGGGGGCTTTAGTCAGCCCCAGCATTTT
j_call: TRBJ2-7; clone_size: once; v_call: TRBV20-1; d_call: .; cdr3_aa: CSASTDRAYEQYF; cdr3_nt: TGCAGTGCTAGTACGGACAGAGCCTACGAGCAGTACTTC
j_call: TRBJ1-5; clone_size: .; v_call: TRBV30; d_call: .; cdr3_aa: CAWNRVLNQPQHF; cdr3_nt: TGTGCCTGGAACAGAGTTTTGAATCAGCCCCAGCATTTT
j_call: TRBJ1-2; clone_size: .; v_call: TRBV5-6; d_call: .; cdr3_aa: CASSLGASHGYTF; cdr3_nt: TGTGCCAGCAGCTTGGGGGCCTCCCATGGCTACACCTTC
j_call: TRBJ1-2; clone_size: .; v_call: TRBV28; d_call: .; cdr3_aa: CASTFYDHRGVRGYTF; cdr3_nt: TGTGCCAGCACCTTTTACGATCACCGGGGGGTTCGCGGCTACACCTTC